A selection of T cell receptor beta chains follows, all from one sample in a study of blood T cells in healthy people across ages. Via MiXCR, TCRdb re-called the 5' RACE reads, giving one row per CDR3 protein. The sample shows 380,000 or so distinct CDR3 sequences, about half of them seen only once. The sample consisted of blood. These receptors all stem from a man aged 55 to 70 in good health. Each CDR3 is given with its conserved first and last residue. A D gene is named only where the DNA matches it firmly. The size field is filled for only some rows; it gives once, few, many or a size class.

CDR3 protein | CDR3 DNA | V gene | clone size | D gene | J gene
CAQQGVNEQYF | TGTGCCCAACAAGGTGTCAATGAGCAGTACTTC | TRBV7-3 | NA | NA | TRBJ2-7
CASSQDRPWIETQYF | TGTGCCAGCAGCCAAGACCGACCCTGGATCGAGACCCAGTACTTC | TRBV3-1 | NA | NA | TRBJ2-5
CAGSVVGSGANVLTF | TGTGCCGGCAGCGTAGTGGGCTCTGGGGCCAACGTCCTGACTTTC | TRBV9 | NA | NA | TRBJ2-6
CASKWGTSYNEQFF | TGTGCCAGCAAGTGGGGGACCTCCTACAATGAGCAGTTCTTC | TRBV27 | NA | NA | TRBJ2-1
CASSPNLGLASHEQFF | TGTGCCAGCAGCCCGAACCTGGGACTAGCAAGCCATGAGCAGTTCTTC | TRBV7-2 | NA | TRBD2 | TRBJ2-1
CASRDGVGYTF | TGTGCCAGCAGGGACGGCGTTGGCTACACCTTC | TRBV6-2/TRBV6-3 | NA | NA | TRBJ1-2
CASSYQEFRTGPMNTEAFF | TGTGCCAGCAGTTACCAAGAATTTAGGACAGGCCCCATGAACACTGAAGCTTTCTTT | TRBV6-2/TRBV6-3 | NA | TRBD1 | TRBJ1-1
CATSDRTSYEQYF | TGTGCCACCAGTGACAGGACTTCCTACGAGCAGTACTTC | TRBV24-1 | many | NA | TRBJ2-7
CASTTNYGYTF | TGTGCCAGCACAACCAACTATGGCTACACCTTC | TRBV6-2/TRBV6-3 | NA | NA | TRBJ1-2
CASGSGGGETQYF | TGTGCTAGTGGAAGCGGGGGAGGGGAGACCCAGTACTTC | TRBV12-5 | few | TRBD2 | TRBJ2-5
CASSLVQKNTEAFF | TGTGCCAGCAGCTTGGTTCAGAAGAACACTGAAGCTTTCTTT | TRBV5-5 | NA | NA | TRBJ1-1
CASSFGENEQYF | TGTGCCAGCAGTTTCGGGGAGAATGAGCAGTACTTC | TRBV12-3/TRBV12-4 | once | NA | TRBJ2-7
CASTGADSGANVLTF | TGTGCCAGCACTGGAGCGGACTCTGGGGCCAACGTCCTGACTTTC | TRBV28 | few | NA | TRBJ2-6
CASSYLGLAVLRNEQFF | TGTGCCAGCAGTTACCTCGGACTAGCGGTCCTAAGAAATGAGCAGTTCTTC | TRBV6-2/TRBV6-3 | NA | TRBD2 | TRBJ2-1
CSARAETVYQPQHF | TGCAGTGCTAGAGCGGAAACAGTCTATCAGCCCCAGCATTTT | TRBV20-1 | NA | NA | TRBJ1-5
CASSYRTRQETQYF | TGTGCCAGCAGTTACCGGACGCGTCAAGAGACCCAGTACTTC | TRBV6-2/TRBV6-3 | few | NA | TRBJ2-5
CASTRDRDSEQYF | TGTGCCAGCACTCGGGACAGGGACTCCGAGCAGTACTTC | TRBV6-5 | NA | TRBD1 | TRBJ2-7
CAGRTRADAEKLFF | TGCGCCGGCAGGACAAGGGCGGATGCTGAAAAACTGTTTTTT | TRBV5-1 | NA | NA | TRBJ1-4
CATSRGTGGMGTDTQYF | TGTGCCACCAGCAGGGGGACAGGGGGAATGGGCACAGATACGCAGTATTTT | TRBV15 | NA | TRBD1 | TRBJ2-3
CACSSGPGEQFF | TGTGCCTGCAGCTCCGGGCCTGGTGAGCAGTTCTTC | TRBV7-3 | once | NA | TRBJ2-1
CASTYGDRVTYEQYF | TGTGCCAGCACTTATGGGGACAGGGTGACCTACGAGCAGTACTTC | TRBV28 | many | TRBD1 | TRBJ2-7